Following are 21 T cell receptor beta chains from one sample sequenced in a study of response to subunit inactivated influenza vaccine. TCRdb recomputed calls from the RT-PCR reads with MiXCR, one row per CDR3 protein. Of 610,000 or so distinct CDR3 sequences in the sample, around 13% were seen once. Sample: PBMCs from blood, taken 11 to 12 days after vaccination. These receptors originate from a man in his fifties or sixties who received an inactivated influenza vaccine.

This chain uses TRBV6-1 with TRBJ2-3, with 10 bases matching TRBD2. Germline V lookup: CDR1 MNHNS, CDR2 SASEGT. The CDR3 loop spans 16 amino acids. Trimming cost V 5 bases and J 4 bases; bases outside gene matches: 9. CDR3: CASSPSSGGAPDTQYF. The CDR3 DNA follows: TGTGCCAGCAGTCCGTCCAGCGGGGGGGCCCCAGATACGCAGTATTTT.

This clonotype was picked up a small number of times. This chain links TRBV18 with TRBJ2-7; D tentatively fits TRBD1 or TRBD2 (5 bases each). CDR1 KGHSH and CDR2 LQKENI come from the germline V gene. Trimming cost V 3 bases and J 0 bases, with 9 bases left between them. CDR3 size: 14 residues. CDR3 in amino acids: CASSPGTNSYEQYF. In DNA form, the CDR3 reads TGTGCCAGCTCACCCGGGACGAACTCCTACGAGCAGTACTTC.

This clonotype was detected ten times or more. The CDR3 sequence: CASSAAKFYGYTF. The CDR3 region has the DNA TGTGCCAGCAGTGCGGCCAAATTCTATGGCTACACCTTC. The V call is TRBV2, the J call TRBJ1-2; D ambiguous. Germline V gene sequence: CDR1 SNHLY, CDR2 FYNNEI. Trimming stripped 4 bases from V and 4 bases from J, with 10 bases between. The CDR3 runs 13 residues.

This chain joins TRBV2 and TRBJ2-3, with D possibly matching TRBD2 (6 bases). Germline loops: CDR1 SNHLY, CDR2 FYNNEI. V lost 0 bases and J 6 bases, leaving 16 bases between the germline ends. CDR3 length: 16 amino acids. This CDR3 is CASSEALPGVGDTQYF. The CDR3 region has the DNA TGTGCCAGCAGTGAAGCGCTTCCGGGGGTCGGGGATACGCAGTATTTT. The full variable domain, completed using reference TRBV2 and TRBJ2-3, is EPEVTQTPSHQVTQMGQEVILRCVPISNHLYFYWYRQILGQKVEFLVSFYNNEISEKSEIFDDQFSVERPDGSNFTLKIRSTKLEDSAMYFCASSEALPGVGDTQYFGPGTRLTVL.

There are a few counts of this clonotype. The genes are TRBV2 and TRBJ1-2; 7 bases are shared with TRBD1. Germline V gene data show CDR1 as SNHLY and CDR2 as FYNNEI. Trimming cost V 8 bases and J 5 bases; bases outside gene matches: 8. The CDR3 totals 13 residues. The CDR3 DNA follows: TGTGCCAGCCACGCCACAGGGGTGTATGGCTACACCTTC. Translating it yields CASHATGVYGYTF.

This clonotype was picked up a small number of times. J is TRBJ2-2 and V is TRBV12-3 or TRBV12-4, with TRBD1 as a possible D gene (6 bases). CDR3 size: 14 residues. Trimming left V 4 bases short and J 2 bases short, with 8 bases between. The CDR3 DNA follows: TGTGCCAGCAGTTACAGGGCAAACACCGGGGAGCTGTTTTTT. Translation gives CASSYRANTGELFF.

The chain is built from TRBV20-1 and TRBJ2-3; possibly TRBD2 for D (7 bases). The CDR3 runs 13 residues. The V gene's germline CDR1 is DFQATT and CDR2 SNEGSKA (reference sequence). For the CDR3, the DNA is TGCACCACTGGGGGGGCGAGGGCAGATACGCAGTATTTT. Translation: CTTGGARADTQYF.

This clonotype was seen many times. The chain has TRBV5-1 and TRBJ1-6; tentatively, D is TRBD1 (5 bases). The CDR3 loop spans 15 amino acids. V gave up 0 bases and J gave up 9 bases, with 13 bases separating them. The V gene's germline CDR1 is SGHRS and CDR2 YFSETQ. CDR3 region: CASSLAGREVSPLHF. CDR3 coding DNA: TGCGCCAGCAGCTTGGCGGGCAGGGAGGTTTCACCCCTCCACTTT.

CDR3 amino acids: CASSLAPVYSYNEQFF. The CDR3 nucleotides read TGTGCCAGCAGCTTAGCGCCAGTCTACTCCTACAATGAGCAGTTCTTC. The rearrangement joins TRBV7-2 to TRBJ2-1; D unresolved. CDR1 is SGHTA and CDR2 is FQGNSA in the germline V gene. This CDR3 is built from 16 residues. Trimming stripped 0 bases from V and 0 bases from J, with 9 bases between.

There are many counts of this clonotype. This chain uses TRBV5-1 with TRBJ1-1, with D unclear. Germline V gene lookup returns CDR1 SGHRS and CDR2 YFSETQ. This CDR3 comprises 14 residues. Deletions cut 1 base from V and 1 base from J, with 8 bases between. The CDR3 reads CASSLSRQNTEAFF. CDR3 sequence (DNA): TGCGCCAGCAGCTTGTCCAGGCAGAACACTGAAGCTTTCTTT. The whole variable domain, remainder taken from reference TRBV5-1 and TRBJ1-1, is KAGVTQTPRYLIKTRGQQVTLSCSPISGHRSVSWYQQTPGQGLQFLFEYFSETQRNKGNFPGRFSGRQFSNSRSEMNVSTLELGDSALYLCASSLSRQNTEAFFGQGTRLTVV.

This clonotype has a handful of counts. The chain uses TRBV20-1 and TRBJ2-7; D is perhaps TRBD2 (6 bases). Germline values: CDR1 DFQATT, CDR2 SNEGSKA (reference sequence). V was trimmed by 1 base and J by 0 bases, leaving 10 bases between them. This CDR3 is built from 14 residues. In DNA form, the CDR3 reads TGCAGTGCTAGAGCGCGGCGGGACTCCTACGAGCAGTACTTC. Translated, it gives CSARARRDSYEQYF.

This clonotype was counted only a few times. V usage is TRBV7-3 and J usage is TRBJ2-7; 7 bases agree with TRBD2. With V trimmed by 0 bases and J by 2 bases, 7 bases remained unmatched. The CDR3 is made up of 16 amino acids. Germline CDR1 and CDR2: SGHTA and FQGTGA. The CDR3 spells CASSLTGAGAPYEQYF. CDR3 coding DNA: TGTGCCAGCAGCTTAACTGGCGCGGGAGCTCCCTACGAGCAGTACTTC.

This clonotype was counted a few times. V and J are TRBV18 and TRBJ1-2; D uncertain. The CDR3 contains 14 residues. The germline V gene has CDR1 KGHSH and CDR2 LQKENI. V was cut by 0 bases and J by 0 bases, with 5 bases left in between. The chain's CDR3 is CASSPPMANYGYTF. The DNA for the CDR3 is TGTGCCAGCTCACCACCTATGGCTAACTATGGCTACACCTTC. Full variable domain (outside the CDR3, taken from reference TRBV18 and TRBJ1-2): NAGVMQNPRHLVRRRGQEARLRCSPMKGHSHVYWYRQLPEEGLKFMVYLQKENIIDESGMPKERFSAEFPKEGPSILRIQQVVRGDSAAYFCASSPPMANYGYTFGSGTRLTVV.

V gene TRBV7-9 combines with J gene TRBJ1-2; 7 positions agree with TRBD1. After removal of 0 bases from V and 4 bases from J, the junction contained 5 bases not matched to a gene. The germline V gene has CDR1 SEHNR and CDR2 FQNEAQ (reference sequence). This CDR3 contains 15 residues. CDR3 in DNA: TGTGCCAGCAGCTTAGCTAGCAGGGGGATCTATGGCTACACCTTC. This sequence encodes CASSLASRGIYGYTF.

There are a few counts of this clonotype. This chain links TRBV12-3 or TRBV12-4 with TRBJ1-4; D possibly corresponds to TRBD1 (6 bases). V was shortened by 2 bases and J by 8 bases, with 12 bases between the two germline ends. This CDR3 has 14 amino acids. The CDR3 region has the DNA TGTGCCAGCAGTTTATCGGTAGGGGGAGAAAAACTGTTTTTT. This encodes CASSLSVGGEKLFF.

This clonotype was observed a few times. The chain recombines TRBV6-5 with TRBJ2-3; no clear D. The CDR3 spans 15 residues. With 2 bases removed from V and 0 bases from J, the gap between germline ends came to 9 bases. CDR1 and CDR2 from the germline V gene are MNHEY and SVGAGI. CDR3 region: CASSYATASTDTQYF. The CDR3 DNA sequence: TGTGCCAGCAGTTACGCAACGGCTAGCACAGATACGCAGTATTTT.

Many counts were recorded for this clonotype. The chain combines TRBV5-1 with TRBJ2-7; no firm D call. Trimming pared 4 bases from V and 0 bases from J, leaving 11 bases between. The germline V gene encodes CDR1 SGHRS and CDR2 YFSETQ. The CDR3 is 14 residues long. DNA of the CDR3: TGCGCCAGCAGCCTTCACTTGGGCTCCTACGAGCAGTACTTC. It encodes CASSLHLGSYEQYF.

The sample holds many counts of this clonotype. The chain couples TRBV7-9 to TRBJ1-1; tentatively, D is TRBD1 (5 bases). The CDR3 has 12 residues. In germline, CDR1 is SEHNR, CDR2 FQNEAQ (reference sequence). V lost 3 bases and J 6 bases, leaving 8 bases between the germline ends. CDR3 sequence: CASSLLGAEAFF. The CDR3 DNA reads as TGTGCCAGCAGCTTGCTGGGGGCTGAAGCTTTCTTT.

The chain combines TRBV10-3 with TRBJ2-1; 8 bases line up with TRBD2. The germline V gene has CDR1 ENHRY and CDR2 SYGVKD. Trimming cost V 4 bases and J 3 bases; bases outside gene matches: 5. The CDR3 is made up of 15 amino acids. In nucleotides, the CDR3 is TGTGCCATCAGTGCTCCCGCGGGAGGCTACAATGAGCAGTTCTTC. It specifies CAISAPAGGYNEQFF.

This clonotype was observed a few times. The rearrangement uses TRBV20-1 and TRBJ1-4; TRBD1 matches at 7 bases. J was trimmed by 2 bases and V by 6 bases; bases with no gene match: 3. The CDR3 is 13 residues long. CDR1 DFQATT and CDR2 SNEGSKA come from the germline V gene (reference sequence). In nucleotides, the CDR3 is TGCAGTGCACCGGGACAGACTAATGAAAAACTGTTTTTT. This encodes CSAPGQTNEKLFF.

Here the CDR3 reads CASNRDRGDEQFF. In DNA form, the CDR3 reads TGTGCCAGCAACAGGGACAGGGGGGATGAGCAGTTCTTC. This chain connects TRBV2 to TRBJ2-1; 11 nucleotides match TRBD1. The germline V gene encodes CDR1 SNHLY and CDR2 FYNNEI. After removal of 7 bases from V and 8 bases from J, the junction contained 4 bases not matched to a gene. The CDR3 is made up of 13 amino acids.